This T cell receptor (beta chain) was identified during a study of molecular identifiers for immune sequencing clone quantification. Sorting was used to obtain naive CD8 T cells (CD8+CD4-CCR7+CD45RA+). Germline assignment: CDR1 LGHNA and CDR2 YSLEER. The CDR3 is made up of 15 amino acids. Trimming shortened V by 0 bases and J by 5 bases, and 14 bases separated the two germline ends. TCRdb redid the calling of the PCR reads with MiXCR, one entry per CDR3 protein. The sample has just under 20,000 distinct CDR3 sequences; 20% to 25% are singletons. The clonotype comes from a human donor in good health. Some libraries in this study had Jurkat cell RNA spiked in. This chain connects TRBV4-3 to TRBJ2-7, with D possibly matching TRBD2 (5 bases). Specimen: naive CD8+ T cells from blood, with Jurkat cell RNA spiked in. Documented subset: FACS-sorted CD8+CD4-CCR7+CD45RA+ naive T cells. CDR3 protein: CASSQETGEWDEQYF. The DNA for the CDR3 is TGCGCCAGCAGCCAAGAAACCGGGGAGTGGGACGAGCAGTACTTC.